This T cell receptor (beta chain) came from a study of PD-1 blockade in classical Hodgkin lymphoma. Study-wide findings and caveats: Relative to healthy donors, newly diagnosed patients reportedly had lower baseline TCR diversity, which was reported as lower still in relapsed/refractory patients. A significant rise in TCR diversity was seen by C4D1 for CD4+ cells but not for CD8+ cells. Complete responders' diversity at baseline resembled that of newly diagnosed patients. Possible causes of repertoire differences, disease activity or prior therapy, remain undefined.

This CDR3 region has 12 residues. With 4 bases removed from V and 5 bases from J, the gap between germline ends came to 8 bases. Germline loops: CDR1 SGHDN, CDR2 FVKESK. Note on this clone: Its antigen is still unknown.

Sequencing used immunoSEQ multiplex PCR; TCRdb keeps in-frame clones, though not all of them. This sample has around 30,000 clones, with roughly four fifths found just once. Brentuximab vedotin exposure varied, and every patient relapsed after autologous stem cell transplantation. The receptor comes from a human donor with classical Hodgkin lymphoma. The source material was peripheral blood mononuclear cells (PBMCs), sampled at baseline. The V call is TRBV14, the J call TRBJ1-1; D unresolved. The CDR3 sequence is CASSLYRTEAFF. CDR3 nucleotide sequence: TGTGCCAGCAGCCTATACAGAACTGAAGCTTTCTTT.